Below, 20 T cell receptor beta chains from the same sample are listed, as sequenced in a study of T cells after yellow fever vaccination. One entry per CDR3 protein, called by TCRdb with MiXCR from the 5' RACE reads. Among around 340,000 distinct CDR3 sequences listed, 12% were seen once. The source was CD4+ T cells sorted from PBMCs, collected 15 days after the yellow fever booster vaccination. Receptors originate from a man younger than 30 who received the YFV17D yellow fever vaccine.

The chain links TRBV10-3 to TRBJ2-1, with TRBD2 identical over 11 bases. The CDR3 covers 17 residues. V trimming: 3 bases; J trimming: 4 bases; junction bases outside the gene matches: 8. The germline V gene has CDR1 ENHRY and CDR2 SYGVKD. CDR3 sequence reads: CAISDGSGGAFYNEQFF. The CDR3 coding sequence is TGTGCCATCAGTGACGGTAGCGGGGGGGCCTTTTACAATGAGCAGTTCTTC.

This clonotype has more than one count but fewer than ten. The V gene is TRBV6-5, the J gene TRBJ1-6; tentatively, D is TRBD1 (5 bases). Trimming cost V 0 bases and J 0 bases, with 12 bases left between them. The CDR3 is made up of 18 amino acids. Germline lookup yields CDR1 MNHEY and CDR2 SVGAGI. DNA of the CDR3: TGTGCCAGCAGTTACTCGCAGGGTCGGTACTCCTATAATTCACCCCTCCACTTT. Translated, it gives CASSYSQGRYSYNSPLHF.

In its sample, this clonotype was seen a few times. The V and J genes are TRBV20-1 and TRBJ2-1; 12 nucleotides align to TRBD2. V lost 7 bases, J lost 0 bases, and 4 bases stayed unmatched. CDR3 length equals 15 residues. Germline lookup yields CDR1 DFQATT and CDR2 SNEGSKA (reference sequence). DNA for the CDR3: TGCAGTGGGATACTAGCGGGGGGCTCCTACAATGAGCAGTTCTTC. Protein: CSGILAGGSYNEQFF.

The V gene is TRBV18, the J gene TRBJ2-7; TRBD1 aligns across 7 bases. Germline CDR1 and CDR2: KGHSH and LQKENI. V dropped 5 bases and J dropped 3; count of bases not matched to a gene: 4. This CDR3 has 13 amino acids. The CDR3 here is CASSTGTVYEQYF. The CDR3 DNA sequence: TGTGCCAGCTCAACAGGGACAGTCTACGAGCAGTACTTC.

This clonotype appeared many times. This chain uses TRBV5-1 with TRBJ1-1; D call uncertain. Germline CDR1 and CDR2: SGHRS and YFSETQ. The CDR3 length is 13 residues. Trimming removed 5 bases at V and 2 bases at J, with 10 bases between. DNA for the CDR3: TGCGCCAGCAGGTCAGACTCCAACACTGAAGCTTTCTTT. The encoded protein is CASRSDSNTEAFF.

V is TRBV19 and J is TRBJ2-3, with D possibly matching TRBD2 (6 bases). The CDR3 sequence is 17 residues long. The germline CDR1 and CDR2 sequences are LNHDA and SQIVND (reference sequence). The germline V and J ends were trimmed by 5 bases and 1 base, with 19 bases remaining between them. The CDR3 is CASSAAPPGERTDTQYF. As DNA, the CDR3 is TGTGCCAGTAGTGCCGCCCCTCCGGGGGAGCGCACAGATACGCAGTATTTT. Complete variable domain (other parts from reference TRBV19 and TRBJ2-3): DGGITQSPKYLFRKEGQNVTLSCEQNLNHDAMYWYRQDPGQGLRLIYYSQIVNDFQKGDIAEGYSVSREKKESFPLTVTSAQKNPTAFYLCASSAAPPGERTDTQYFGPGTRLTVL.

This clonotype has only a few counts. V and J are TRBV3-1 and TRBJ2-1; 12 nucleotides match TRBD1. Germline values: CDR1 LGHDT, CDR2 YNNKEL (reference sequence). The CDR3 has 15 amino acids. Losses at the gene ends were 4 bases for V and 6 bases for J; bases not matched to a gene: 4. The DNA for the CDR3 is TGTGCCAGCAGCCTACCGGGACAGGGGGCCAATGAGCAGTTCTTC. This gives the protein CASSLPGQGANEQFF.

This chain uses TRBV20-1 with TRBJ2-1; 8 bases align to TRBD2. V shed 1 base, J shed 8 bases, and the junction held 7 bases outside the gene matches. The CDR3 extends over 14 amino acids. Germline CDR1 reads DFQATT; CDR2 reads SNEGSKA (reference sequence). The CDR3 nucleotides are TGCAGTGCTAGAGTGGGTAGCGGGGCAGATGAGCAGTTCTTC. Amino acids: CSARVGSGADEQFF.

The chain links TRBV6-6 to TRBJ2-5, with 7 positions matching TRBD1. The germline V gene has CDR1 MNHNY and CDR2 SVGAGI (reference sequence). The CDR3 consists of 15 residues. V was clipped by 6 bases and J by 2 bases; unmatched bases: 9. CDR3 protein: CASRSDRVGQETQYF. DNA of the CDR3: TGTGCCAGCAGATCAGACAGGGTAGGGCAAGAGACCCAGTACTTC.

The gene calls are TRBV5-4 and TRBJ2-2, with 7 bases matching TRBD2. CDR3 size: 18 residues. Germline assignment: CDR1 SGHNT and CDR2 YYREEE (reference sequence). With V trimmed by 1 base and J by 1 base, 10 bases remained unmatched. Written as DNA, the CDR3 is TGTGCCAGCAGCTTGTCGACTCGCTCGGGGGGGAACACCGGGGAGCTGTTTTTT. Encoded protein: CASSLSTRSGGNTGELFF.

The V and J genes are TRBV12-3 or TRBV12-4 and TRBJ1-1; a possible D gene is TRBD1 (5 bases). This CDR3 contains 14 residues. V was pared by 3 bases and J by 3 bases, with 11 bases between. CDR3 in DNA: TGTGCCAGCAGTTTTGTTCAGGGTTACACTGAAGCTTTCTTT. It translates to CASSFVQGYTEAFF.

The table lists this clonotype with a few counts. V and J are TRBV6-4 and TRBJ2-5; no clear D gene. Germline CDR1 MRHNA, CDR2 SNTAGT. This CDR3 region has 13 residues. Trimming cost V 2 bases and J 10 bases, with 14 bases left between them. The CDR3 bases are TGTGCCAGCAGTGACGACCCGCCAAGGGACCAGTACTTC. It specifies CASSDDPPRDQYF.

At least ten counts were recorded for this clonotype. This sequence joins TRBV6-6 and TRBJ1-1, with D possibly matching TRBD1 (5 bases). Trimming removed 10 bases at V and 1 base at J, with 16 bases between. There are 14 residues in the CDR3. The germline gives CDR1 MNHNY, CDR2 SVGAGI (reference sequence). As DNA, the CDR3 is TGTGCCACCTCGTTTAACGGACAGAACACTGAAGCTTTCTTT. Translating it yields CATSFNGQNTEAFF.

V gene TRBV7-3 combines with J gene TRBJ2-2, with 9 nucleotides matching TRBD1. CDR3 length: 18 amino acids. The V gene's germline CDR1 is SGHTA and CDR2 FQGTGA. Trimming removed 6 bases from V and 0 bases from J; junction bases left unmatched: 11. CDR3 protein: CASRFPGTGMANTGELFF. The CDR3 nucleotides read TGTGCCAGCAGATTCCCCGGGACAGGGATGGCGAACACCGGGGAGCTGTTTTTT.

The table lists this clonotype with a few counts. The chain links TRBV10-3 to TRBJ2-5; 9 bases line up with TRBD1. Germline loops: CDR1 ENHRY, CDR2 SYGVKD. This CDR3 is built from 15 residues. V lost 7 bases, J lost 5 bases, and 11 bases stayed unmatched. CDR3 nucleotides: TGTGCCATCACCCCCGGGACAGGGAACCTCGAGACCCAGTACTTC. This sequence encodes CAITPGTGNLETQYF.

This sequence joins TRBV6-2 or TRBV6-3 and TRBJ1-2, with D maybe TRBD1 (5 bases). The CDR3 is made up of 12 amino acids. Per the germline V gene, CDR1 is MNHEY and CDR2 is SVGEGT. V gave up 8 bases and J gave up 1 base, with 8 bases separating them. This chain's CDR3 is CASLGGNYGYTF. For the CDR3, the DNA is TGTGCCAGCCTCGGGGGTAACTATGGCTACACCTTC.

This clonotype was counted ten times or more. The chain combines TRBV12-3 or TRBV12-4 with TRBJ2-3, with D unclear. CDR3 length: 14 amino acids. V was cut by 7 bases and J by 0 bases, with 11 bases left in between. The CDR3 sequence: CASTGTESTDTQYF. The DNA for the CDR3 is TGTGCCAGCACCGGCACGGAGAGCACAGATACGCAGTATTTT.

This clonotype was seen only a few times. The chain joins TRBV5-6 to TRBJ2-5; D is possibly TRBD2 (6 bases). Germline assignment: CDR1 SGHDT and CDR2 YYEEEE. The CDR3 spans 15 residues. With 2 bases removed from V and 1 base from J, the gap between germline ends came to 12 bases. CDR3 in DNA: TGTGCCAGCAGCTTTGTAGCGGCTACCCAAGAGACCCAGTACTTC. Its protein product is CASSFVAATQETQYF.

This clonotype appeared a few times. The V gene is TRBV7-9, the J gene TRBJ2-4; possibly TRBD2 for D (6 bases). CDR1 and CDR2 from the germline V gene are SEHNR and FQNEAQ (reference sequence). Deletions cut 1 base from V and 0 bases from J, with 13 bases between. This CDR3 has 17 residues. CDR3 residues: CASSLERGALAKNIQYF. CDR3 nucleotide sequence: TGTGCCAGCAGCTTAGAACGCGGGGCACTAGCCAAAAACATTCAGTACTTC.

The sample holds a few counts of this clonotype. The rearrangement uses TRBV5-1 and TRBJ2-7; D may correspond to TRBD1 or TRBD2 (5 bases each). This CDR3 has 19 amino acids. V shed 0 bases and J shed 0 bases, with 22 bases lying between them. Looked up from germline, CDR1 is SGHRS and CDR2 is YFSETQ. CDR3 DNA: TGCGCCAGCAGCTTGGCACTTCCTATCAGCCGGGACGTCTCCTACGAGCAGTACTTC. Translation: CASSLALPISRDVSYEQYF.